A selection of T cell receptor beta chains follows, all from one sample in a study of prognosis after radiotherapy for stage I lung cancer. TCRdb used MiXCR to reprocess the multiplex PCR reads, holding one entry per CDR3 protein. The data contain around 13,000 distinct CDR3 sequences, roughly 40% of them singletons. The material sequenced was PBMCs, taken before or after stereotactic body radiation therapy (not recorded which). Receptor source: a donor aged 50 or older with non-small cell lung cancer. Both conserved end residues are part of each CDR3. Fields, in order: CDR3 protein, CDR3 DNA, J gene, D gene, V gene, clone size. D genes are given only for firm matches. Not all rows give a size; the values are once, few, many and, for expanded clones, a class.

CDR3: CARSRRDRGIRFF; DNA: TGTGCAAGAAGCCGCCGGGACAGGGGTATACGGTTCTTC; J: TRBJ2-1; D: TRBD1; V: TRBV12-3/TRBV12-4; size: NA
CDR3: CASSHPLGSEQFF; DNA: TGTGCCAGCAGCCACCCCCTCGGGAGCGAGCAGTTCTTC; J: TRBJ2-1; D: NA; V: TRBV14; size: many
CDR3: CASSSVIFDRGNEQYF; DNA: TGTGCCAGCAGCTCTGTGATATTCGACAGGGGCAACGAGCAGTACTTC; J: TRBJ2-7; D: TRBD1; V: TRBV5-8; size: NA
CDR3: CASSTNRDTDQYF; DNA: TGTGCCAGCAGCACGAATCGGGACACCGATCAGTATTTT; J: TRBJ2-3; D: NA; V: TRBV3-1; size: many
CDR3: CASSLGAGTDTQYF; DNA: TGCGCCAGCAGCCTTGGGGCCGGGACAGATACGCAGTATTTT; J: TRBJ2-3; D: NA; V: TRBV4-1; size: NA
CDR3: CASSFGREKDNEQFF; DNA: TGTGCCAGCAGTTTTGGGAGGGAAAAGGACAATGAGCAGTTCTTC; J: TRBJ2-1; D: TRBD2; V: TRBV27; size: NA
CDR3: CASSLGTGGWGEQYF; DNA: TGTGCCAGCAGCTTAGGGACAGGGGGCTGGGGCGAGCAGTACTTC; J: TRBJ2-7; D: TRBD1; V: TRBV7-2; size: many
CDR3: CSAKRGGSYSYEQYF; DNA: TGCAGTGCAAAGAGGGGCGGGAGTTACTCCTACGAGCAGTACTTC; J: TRBJ2-7; D: TRBD2; V: TRBV20-1; size: many
CDR3: CAMRGTGSEQPQHF; DNA: TGTGCCATGAGAGGGACAGGGTCTGAGCAGCCCCAGCATTTT; J: TRBJ1-5; D: TRBD1; V: TRBV28; size: NA
CDR3: CASSSPGLAGGGTGELFF; DNA: TGTGCCAGCAGTTCCCCGGGACTAGCGGGAGGAGGCACCGGGGAGCTGTTTTTT; J: TRBJ2-2; D: TRBD2; V: TRBV28; size: NA
CDR3: CSARANSGDFIYGYTF; DNA: TGCAGTGCTAGAGCCAATAGTGGGGACTTCATCTATGGCTACACCTTC; J: TRBJ1-2; D: NA; V: TRBV20-1; size: medium-sized
CDR3: CASIQDRTSYGYTF; DNA: TGCGCCAGCATTCAAGACAGGACGAGCTATGGCTACACCTTC; J: TRBJ1-2; D: NA; V: TRBV4-3; size: NA
CDR3: CASSQDGGVPQYF; DNA: TGTGCCAGCAGCCAAGATGGCGGGGTCCCGCAGTATTTT; J: TRBJ2-3; D: NA; V: TRBV3-1; size: NA
CDR3: CASSPRGPDTQYF; DNA: TGTGCCAGCAGCCCGAGGGGCCCAGATACGCAGTATTTT; J: TRBJ2-3; D: NA; V: TRBV7-9; size: many
CDR3: CASSYGAEAFF; DNA: TGTGCCAGCAGTTACGGGGCTGAAGCTTTCTTT; J: TRBJ1-1; D: NA; V: TRBV6-9; size: medium-sized
CDR3: CASASLRYEQYF; DNA: TGTGCCAGCGCGTCCTTGAGATACGAGCAGTACTTC; J: TRBJ2-7; D: NA; V: TRBV28; size: medium-sized
CDR3: CASSLVPGTGNTIYF; DNA: TGCGCCAGCAGCTTGGTTCCAGGGACTGGAAACACCATATATTTT; J: TRBJ1-3; D: NA; V: TRBV5-1; size: many
CDR3: CATLRRVVNTIYF; DNA: TGTGCCACTTTACGGAGGGTAGTAAACACCATATATTTT; J: TRBJ1-3; D: NA; V: TRBV24-1; size: medium-sized
CDR3: CASSPRWGIQEAQYF; DNA: TGTGCCAGCTCACCTCGATGGGGGATCCAAGAGGCCCAGTACTTC; J: TRBJ2-5; D: NA; V: TRBV18; size: many
CDR3: CATSDPAGGRDGYTF; DNA: TGTGCCACCAGTGACCCAGCAGGGGGCAGGGATGGCTACACCTTC; J: TRBJ1-2; D: TRBD1; V: TRBV24-1; size: NA
CDR3: CASSQDPPGQGGSYEQYF; DNA: TGCGCCAGCAGCCAAGATCCCCCCGGACAGGGTGGATCCTACGAGCAGTACTTC; J: TRBJ2-7; D: TRBD1; V: TRBV4-1; size: large
CDR3: CGLAESNTGELFF; DNA: TGTGGACTGGCGGAATCCAACACCGGGGAGCTGTTTTTT; J: TRBJ2-2; D: NA; V: TRBV20-1; size: many
CDR3: CASSLAGQVLYEQYF; DNA: TGTGCCAGCAGTTTGGCTGGACAGGTCCTCTACGAGCAGTACTTC; J: TRBJ2-7; D: TRBD1; V: TRBV6-5; size: NA
CDR3: CASSLEGSGELFF; DNA: TGCGCCAGCAGCTTGGAGGGGTCCGGGGAGCTGTTTTTT; J: TRBJ2-2; D: NA; V: TRBV5-1; size: NA
CDR3: CSARVPTSPLYNEQFF; DNA: TGCAGTGCTAGAGTTCCGACTAGCCCTCTCTACAATGAGCAGTTCTTC; J: TRBJ2-1; D: TRBD2; V: TRBV20-1; size: NA
CDR3: CASSLAGALYEQYF; DNA: TGTGCCAGCAGCTTAGCGGGGGCCCTTTACGAGCAGTACTTC; J: TRBJ2-7; D: NA; V: TRBV11-3; size: few
CDR3: CASSAGGRGNYTF; DNA: TGTGCCAGCAGCGCTGGAGGGCGGGGTAACTACACCTTC; J: TRBJ1-2; D: NA; V: TRBV9; size: many
CDR3: CASSVRQGGSYEQYF; DNA: TGTGCCAGCAGTGTTCGACAGGGTGGATCCTACGAGCAGTACTTC; J: TRBJ2-7; D: TRBD1; V: TRBV6-1; size: NA
CDR3: CASSLGRPTSDTQYF; DNA: TGCGCCAGCAGCTTGGGGAGGCCAACTTCAGATACGCAGTATTTT; J: TRBJ2-3; D: NA; V: TRBV5-1; size: many
CDR3: CASIPTSGPSYEQYF; DNA: TGTGCCAGCATCCCCACCTCCGGTCCGTCCTACGAGCAGTACTTC; J: TRBJ2-7; D: NA; V: TRBV12-3/TRBV12-4; size: NA
CDR3: CASSLGTGGPENEQYF; DNA: TGTGCCAGCAGCCTGGGCACGGGAGGACCGGAGAACGAGCAGTACTTC; J: TRBJ2-7; D: TRBD2; V: TRBV7-2; size: NA
CDR3: CASSPQMTGGENTEAFF; DNA: TGTGCCAGCTCACCACAAATGACAGGGGGTGAGAACACTGAAGCTTTCTTT; J: TRBJ1-1; D: TRBD1; V: TRBV18; size: many
CDR3: CASSLQGQSLETQYF; DNA: TGTGCCAGCAGCTTGCAGGGTCAATCCCTAGAGACCCAGTACTTC; J: TRBJ2-5; D: NA; V: TRBV7-6; size: many
CDR3: CAINKGGVETGELFF; DNA: TGTGCCATCAACAAGGGGGGGGTTGAAACCGGGGAGCTGTTTTTT; J: TRBJ2-2; D: NA; V: TRBV10-3; size: NA
CDR3: CATKDSYNEQFF; DNA: TGTGCCACCAAGGACAGCTACAATGAGCAGTTCTTC; J: TRBJ2-1; D: NA; V: TRBV2; size: many
CDR3: CASSQDRRTASTDTQYF; DNA: TGTGCCAGCAGCCAAGATAGGAGGACCGCGAGCACAGATACGCAGTATTTT; J: TRBJ2-3; D: NA; V: TRBV4-2; size: many
CDR3: CASSTGLPYEQYF; DNA: TGTGCCAGCAGTACCGGACTACCCTACGAGCAGTACTTC; J: TRBJ2-7; D: NA; V: TRBV12-3/TRBV12-4; size: NA
CDR3: CSARDRGAPHEQYF; DNA: TGCAGTGCTAGAGATCGGGGGGCTCCCCACGAGCAGTACTTC; J: TRBJ2-7; D: NA; V: TRBV20-1; size: NA
CDR3: CASSPYKSTNYGYTF; DNA: TGTGCCAGCAGTCCCTACAAGTCTACTAACTATGGCTACACCTTC; J: TRBJ1-2; D: NA; V: TRBV28; size: hyperexpanded
CDR3: CASSLDRQGWEKLFF; DNA: TGTGCCAGCAGCCTCGATCGACAGGGTTGGGAAAAACTGTTTTTT; J: TRBJ1-4; D: TRBD1; V: TRBV6-1; size: many
CDR3: CAWRQTVSGYTF; DNA: TGTGCCTGGAGGCAGACAGTATCCGGCTACACCTTC; J: TRBJ1-2; D: NA; V: TRBV30; size: NA
CDR3: CASRLGLREQFF; DNA: TGCGCCAGCAGACTGGGACTTCGTGAGCAGTTCTTC; J: TRBJ2-1; D: NA; V: TRBV5-1; size: NA
CDR3: CSASPRRAGATGELFF; DNA: TGCAGTGCTAGCCCCAGGAGAGCCGGAGCCACCGGGGAGCTGTTTTTT; J: TRBJ2-2; D: NA; V: TRBV20-1; size: few
CDR3: CASSPQEGSYNEQFF; DNA: TGTGCCAGCAGCCCCCAGGAGGGCTCCTACAATGAGCAGTTCTTC; J: TRBJ2-1; D: NA; V: TRBV9; size: many
CDR3: CASSRTHSYEQYF; DNA: TGCGCCAGCAGTCGGACTCACTCCTACGAGCAGTACTTC; J: TRBJ2-7; D: NA; V: TRBV4-3; size: many
CDR3: CASSFALAGDSDLPCYEQYF; DNA: TGTGCCAGCAGTTTCGCCTTAGCGGGAGATTCCGACCTTCCGTGCTACGAGCAGTACTTC; J: TRBJ2-7; D: TRBD2; V: TRBV27; size: NA
CDR3: CASSLGGGDTEAFF; DNA: TGCGCCAGCAGCTTGGGTGGGGGAGACACTGAAGCTTTCTTT; J: TRBJ1-1; D: NA; V: TRBV5-1; size: NA
CDR3: CSARDSEGYGYTF; DNA: TGCAGTGCTAGAGACTCCGAGGGCTATGGCTACACCTTC; J: TRBJ1-2; D: NA; V: TRBV20-1; size: many
CDR3: CDSSSPGSVNEQLF; DNA: TGTGACAGCAGTTCACCAGGGTCGGTTAATGAGCAGTTATTC; J: TRBJ2-1; D: NA; V: TRBV28; size: NA
CDR3: CASYLIRQHNQPQHF; DNA: TGCGCCAGCTACCTAATCCGACAGCACAATCAGCCCCAGCATTTT; J: TRBJ1-5; D: NA; V: TRBV10-2; size: many
CDR3: CSARIGQGVGYTF; DNA: TGCAGTGCTAGAATCGGACAGGGGGTTGGCTACACCTTC; J: TRBJ1-2; D: TRBD1; V: TRBV20-1; size: many
CDR3: CSAITVSSYGYTF; DNA: TGCAGTGCTATTACGGTTTCTAGCTATGGCTACACCTTC; J: TRBJ1-2; D: NA; V: TRBV20-1; size: NA
CDR3: CASSLPDRVNTEAFF; DNA: TGTGCCAGCAGCCTCCCGGACAGGGTGAACACTGAAGCTTTCTTT; J: TRBJ1-1; D: TRBD1; V: TRBV3-1; size: many